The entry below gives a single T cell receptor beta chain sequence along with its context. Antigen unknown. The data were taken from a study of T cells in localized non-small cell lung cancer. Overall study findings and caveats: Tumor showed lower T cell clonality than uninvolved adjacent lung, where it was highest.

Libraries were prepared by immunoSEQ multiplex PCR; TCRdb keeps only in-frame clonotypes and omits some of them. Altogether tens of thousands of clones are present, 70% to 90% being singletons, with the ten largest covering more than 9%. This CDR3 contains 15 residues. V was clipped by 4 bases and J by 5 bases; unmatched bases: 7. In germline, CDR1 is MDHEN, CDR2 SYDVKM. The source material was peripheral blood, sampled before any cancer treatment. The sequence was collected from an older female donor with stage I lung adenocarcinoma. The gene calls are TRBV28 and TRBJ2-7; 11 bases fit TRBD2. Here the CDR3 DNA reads TGTGCCAGCAGTTATCGTACTAGCGGGAGCGACGAGCAGTACTTC. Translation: CASSYRTSGSDEQYF.